This entry is about one TCR beta chain. Its antigen is as yet unknown. The same CDR3 can be traced to other DNA sequences in this sample. The sample originates from a study of shared clonotypes between healthy human individuals. Whole-study results and caveats: Lower generation probabilities were found for non-shared clonotypes than for those shared by all four donors.

CD45RA-negative memory and CD45RA+ naive subsets were split from the CD4+ cells. Researchers ran the assay at a deep level. For every subset, genomic DNA was evenly distributed across several immunoSEQ plates. Sequenced by immunoSEQ multiplex PCR; TCRdb stores in-frame clones only, minus some. The sample carries about 1.5 million clones, under 99% recorded once. Germline V gene data show CDR1 as KGHSH and CDR2 as LQKENI. CDR3 length: 14 residues. V lost 6 bases to trimming and J lost 1 base; unmatched junction nucleotides: 2. The origin of this receptor is a man aged 25-45 years in good health. This chain uses TRBV18 with TRBJ2-3; TRBD2 matches 9 bases. Specimen: naive CD4+ T cells sorted from blood. The subset: CD45RA+ positively selected. The CDR3 region is CASSPSGGTDTQYF. The DNA for the CDR3 is TGTGCCAGCTCGCCTAGCGGGGGCACAGATACGCAGTATTTT.